These 9 T cell receptor beta chains were sequenced from one sample in a study of CD8+ T cells in alopecia areata. The treatment was: oral pan-JAK inhibitor, 5-10 mg twice daily. Following RNA extraction, reverse transcription yielded cDNA that acted as the sequencing template. Profiled with immunoSEQ multiplex PCR; TCRdb holds only in-frame clones, not every one. The repertoire holds 200,000 to 250,000 clones, 35% to 40% seen once, with roughly 0.45% in the top ten. The input for sequencing was CD4+ T cells sorted from blood, taken between weeks 30 and 35, from a patient treated with tofacitinib. These receptors all stem from a human donor with alopecia areata.

The chain joins TRBV6-6 to TRBJ2-7; TRBD1 or TRBD2 may be the D gene (6 bases each). This CDR3 is 14 amino acids long. The V end was cut by 1 base, the J end by 5 bases, with 12 bases between. CDR1 and CDR2 from the germline V gene are MNHNY and SVGAGI (reference sequence). CDR3 amino acids: CASSYLGGSNEQYF. The CDR3 coding sequence is TGTGCCAGCAGTTACTTGGGGGGCTCGAACGAGCAGTACTTC.

The V and J genes are TRBV27 and TRBJ2-1, with 10 bases aligning to TRBD2. CDR3 length: 13 residues. The ends lost 8 bases at V and 4 bases at J; junction bases unmatched: 2. Germline V CDR1 and CDR2: MNHEY, SMNVEV (reference sequence). CDR3 sequence: CASGLAEYNEQFF. The CDR3 region has the DNA TGTGCCAGCGGACTAGCGGAGTACAATGAGCAGTTCTTC.

The rearrangement uses TRBV11-2 and TRBJ2-1; no firm D call. CDR1 is SGHAT and CDR2 is FQNNGV in the germline V gene. The CDR3 length is 15 residues. Trimming removed 0 bases at V and 0 bases at J, with 6 bases between. The CDR3 spells CASSLEASSYNEQFF. In nucleotides, the CDR3 is TGTGCCAGCAGCTTAGAGGCCAGCTCCTACAATGAGCAGTTCTTC.

This chain uses TRBV7-2 with TRBJ2-1; TRBD1 might be the D (5 bases). This CDR3 is 12 amino acids long. The germline V and J ends were trimmed by 6 bases and 9 bases, with 12 bases remaining between them. Per germline, CDR1 SGHTA and CDR2 FQGNSA. CDR3: CASSRDRAEQFF. The CDR3 region has the DNA TGTGCCAGCAGTCGCGACAGAGCTGAGCAGTTCTTC.

This clone appeared a single time. The genes are TRBV25-1 and TRBJ2-7; the match to TRBD1 covers 8 bases. This CDR3 has 15 residues. The J segment lost 0 bases and the V segment lost 4 bases, leaving 5 bases of the junction unmatched. Looked up from germline, CDR1 is MGHDK and CDR2 is SYGVNS. Here the CDR3 reads CASSGRTGTSYEQYF. Here the CDR3 DNA reads TGTGCCAGCAGTGGCCGGACAGGGACCTCCTACGAGCAGTACTTC.

This clone was counted only a few times. The gene calls are TRBV18 and TRBJ2-1, with 7 positions matching TRBD2. The junction had 1 base not matched to a gene; V was cut back by 3 bases and J by 5 bases. This CDR3 has 13 residues. The germline gives CDR1 KGHSH, CDR2 LQKENI. The DNA of the CDR3 is TGTGCCAGCTCACCGGGGAGGGACAATGAGCAGTTCTTC. Translating gives CASSPGRDNEQFF. The whole variable domain, remainder taken from reference TRBV18 and TRBJ2-1, is NAGVMQNPRHLVRRRGQEARLRCSPMKGHSHVYWYRQLPEEGLKFMVYLQKENIIDESGMPKERFSAEFPKEGPSILRIQQVVRGDSAAYFCASSPGRDNEQFFGPGTRLTVL.

This clone has a handful of counts. This chain joins TRBV10-3 and TRBJ1-1; D is unresolved. CDR1 is ENHRY and CDR2 is SYGVKD in the germline V gene. V lost 0 bases and J lost 0, with 14 bases in between. This CDR3 comprises 17 residues. CDR3 nucleotides: TGTGCCATCAGTGAGTCGAGGGCAGGCGCCATGAACACTGAAGCTTTCTTT. It translates to CAISESRAGAMNTEAFF.

This clone has just a few counts. V gene TRBV7-9 combines with J gene TRBJ1-1; D possibly corresponds to TRBD1 (6 bases). The germline V gene encodes CDR1 SEHNR and CDR2 FQNEAQ (reference sequence). The CDR3 spans 15 residues. V lost 2 bases and J 1 base, leaving 11 bases between the germline ends. The CDR3 DNA reads TGTGCCAGCAGCTTAAACAGGGCGGGGAACACTGAAGCTTTCTTT. Amino acids: CASSLNRAGNTEAFF.

The chain is built from TRBV9 and TRBJ2-7, with D perhaps TRBD1 (6 bases). Germline V CDR1 and CDR2: SGDLS, YYNGEE. Trimming pared 3 bases from V and 9 bases from J, leaving 16 bases between. This CDR3 has 13 amino acids. CDR3 region: CASSAVQGTGQYF. The CDR3 DNA follows: TGTGCCAGCAGCGCGGTACAGGGTACAGGGCAGTACTTC.